This T cell receptor (beta chain) was identified in a study of OX40 agonist ivuxolimab in advanced cancers. Study background: Ivuxolimab, an agonistic anti-OX40 (CD134) antibody, was given to patients. The dose-escalation group included hepatocellular carcinoma, melanoma, renal cell carcinoma and head and neck cancer.

V shed 3 bases, J shed 4 bases, and the junction held 4 bases outside the gene matches. CDR3 length equals 15 residues. CDR1 is MNHEY and CDR2 is SMNVEV in the germline V gene (reference sequence). Generated by immunoSEQ multiplex PCR, the TCRdb table keeps only in-frame clones and is missing some. The sample includes roughly 17,000 clones, about 90% of them seen just once. Of note for this clone: Its antigen is as yet unknown.

Study-level points and caveats: Average numbers of expanded clones were greater in CD8+ T cells than in CD4+.

The J gene is TRBJ2-1, the V gene TRBV27; 9 positions match TRBD2. The origin of this receptor is an adult with an advanced solid tumor such as melanoma, head and neck, liver or kidney cancer. Sequencing was performed on CD4+ or CD8+ T cells sorted from blood, taken in a trial of the OX40 agonist ivuxolimab. The CDR3 loop reads CASSLSGGWYNEQFF. CDR3 sequence (DNA): TGTGCCAGCAGTTTGAGCGGGGGGTGGTACAATGAGCAGTTCTTC.